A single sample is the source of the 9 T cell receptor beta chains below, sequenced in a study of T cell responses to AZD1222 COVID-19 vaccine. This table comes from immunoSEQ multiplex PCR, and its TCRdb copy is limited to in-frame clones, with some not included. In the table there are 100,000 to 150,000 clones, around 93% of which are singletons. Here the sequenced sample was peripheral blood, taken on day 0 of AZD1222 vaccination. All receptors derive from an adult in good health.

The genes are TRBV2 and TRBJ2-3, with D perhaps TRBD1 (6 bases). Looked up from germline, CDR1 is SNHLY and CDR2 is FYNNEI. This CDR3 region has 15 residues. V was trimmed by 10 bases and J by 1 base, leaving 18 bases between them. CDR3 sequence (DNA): TGTGCCATCTTAACCGGGACACCTGGCACAGATACGCAGTATTTT. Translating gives CAILTGTPGTDTQYF.

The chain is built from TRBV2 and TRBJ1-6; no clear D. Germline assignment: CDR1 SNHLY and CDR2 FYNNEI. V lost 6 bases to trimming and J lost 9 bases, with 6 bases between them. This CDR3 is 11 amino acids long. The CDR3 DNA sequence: TGTGCCAGCAGGCTTAGTTCACCCCTCCACTTT. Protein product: CASRLSSPLHF.

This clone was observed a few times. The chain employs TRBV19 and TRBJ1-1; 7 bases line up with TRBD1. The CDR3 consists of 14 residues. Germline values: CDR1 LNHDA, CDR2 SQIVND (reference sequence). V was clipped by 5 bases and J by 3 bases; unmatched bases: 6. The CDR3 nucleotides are TGTGCCAGTAGTCAAAGCAGGGGGTACACTGAAGCTTTCTTT. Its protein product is CASSQSRGYTEAFF.

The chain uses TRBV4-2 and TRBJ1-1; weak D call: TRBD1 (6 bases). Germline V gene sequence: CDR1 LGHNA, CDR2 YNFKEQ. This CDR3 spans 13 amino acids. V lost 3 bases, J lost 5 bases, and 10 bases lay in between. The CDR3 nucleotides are TGTGCCAGCAGCCAGGACAGTTGGACTGAAGCTTTCTTT. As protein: CASSQDSWTEAFF.

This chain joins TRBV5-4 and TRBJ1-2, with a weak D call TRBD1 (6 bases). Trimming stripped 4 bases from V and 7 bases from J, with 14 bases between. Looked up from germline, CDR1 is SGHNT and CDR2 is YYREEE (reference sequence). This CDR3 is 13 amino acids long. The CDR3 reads CASSIQGQGGYTF. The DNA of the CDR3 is TGTGCCAGCAGCATACAGGGTCAGGGTGGCTACACCTTC.

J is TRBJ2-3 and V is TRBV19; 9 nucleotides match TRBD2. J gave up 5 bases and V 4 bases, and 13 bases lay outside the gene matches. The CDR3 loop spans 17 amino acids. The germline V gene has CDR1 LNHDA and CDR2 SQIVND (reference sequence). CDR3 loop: CASSNLAGVLFRDTQYF. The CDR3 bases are TGTGCCAGTAGTAACTTAGCGGGAGTCCTCTTCCGAGATACGCAGTATTTT.

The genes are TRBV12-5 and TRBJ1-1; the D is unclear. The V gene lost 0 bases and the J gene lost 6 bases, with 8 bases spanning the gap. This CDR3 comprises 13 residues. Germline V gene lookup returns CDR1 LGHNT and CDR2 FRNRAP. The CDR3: CASGLVRRSEAFF. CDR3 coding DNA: TGTGCTAGTGGTTTGGTACGACGGTCTGAAGCTTTCTTT. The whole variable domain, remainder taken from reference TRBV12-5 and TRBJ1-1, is DARVTQTPRHKVTEMGQEVTMRCQPILGHNTVFWYRQTMMQGLELLAYFRNRAPLDDSGMPKDRFSAEMPDATLATLKIQPSEPRDSAVYFCASGLVRRSEAFFGQGTRLTVV.

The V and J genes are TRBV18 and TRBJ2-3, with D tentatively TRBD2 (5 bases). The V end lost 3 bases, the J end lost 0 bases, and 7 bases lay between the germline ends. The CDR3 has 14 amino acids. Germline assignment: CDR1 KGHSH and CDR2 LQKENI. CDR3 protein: CASSPRTSTDTQYF. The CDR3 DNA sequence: TGTGCCAGCTCACCGAGGACTAGCACAGATACGCAGTATTTT.

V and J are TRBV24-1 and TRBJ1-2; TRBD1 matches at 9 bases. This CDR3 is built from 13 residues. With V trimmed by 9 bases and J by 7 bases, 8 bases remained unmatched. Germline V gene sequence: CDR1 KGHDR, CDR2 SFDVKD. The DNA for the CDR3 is TGTGCCACCTGCAACACAGGGGGCCCTGGCTACACCTTC. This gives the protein CATCNTGGPGYTF.